This entry features one T cell receptor (beta chain) sequence. Here immunoSEQ multiplex PCR was the method, and the copy in TCRdb shows in-frame clones only, minus some. Of a few hundred thousand clones detected, 95% to 98% appear once; the ten largest clones hold approximately 0.057%. The data were taken from a study of shared clonotypes between healthy human individuals. Across the whole study: The donor group consisted of two women and a few men, aged 18 to 49. Three plates each covered CD4 naive and memory; CD8 naive two, CD8 memory one.

Trimming pared 1 base from V and 4 bases from J, leaving 20 bases between. Germline CDR1 is SGHKS and CDR2 is YYEKEE (reference sequence). The CDR3 sequence is 17 residues long. The donors were all Caucasian adults (living in Nashville, Tennessee). Splitting the CD4+ cells yielded a CD45RA+ naive subset and a CD45RA-negative memory subset. The chain uses TRBV5-5 and TRBJ1-2; D is possibly TRBD1 (5 bases). The sequence was collected from a woman aged 25 to 39 in good health. Sequenced material: naive CD4+ T cells sorted from blood. Subset denoted: CD45RA+ positively selected. The CDR3 protein is CASSLHPIGTEVYGYTF. DNA for the CDR3: TGTGCCAGCAGCTTGCACCCAATCGGGACTGAGGTCTATGGCTACACCTTC.